The present TCR beta chain was sequenced within a study of T cell repertoires and HLA-DP antigens. About the study: Donor ages ranged from 18-to-29 to 60-to-69; two men, one woman.

Purity of the untouched CD4+ T cells was around 98%. Details on this clone: Its antigen is still unknown.

Clones were sequenced by immunoSEQ multiplex PCR, and TCRdb holds only the in-frame ones, with some missing. Of fewer than 95,000 clones in the sample, roughly 86% were seen once. What was sequenced was CD4+ T cells from PBMCs. This TCR came from a man between 45 and 60 years old in good health and CMV-seronegative.

Here the CDR3 reads CASSRQGLANEKLFF. The CDR3 DNA follows: TGTGCCAGCAGTCGTCAGGGGCTGGCTAATGAAAAACTGTTTTTT. V usage is TRBV6-5 and J usage is TRBJ1-4; weak D call: TRBD1 (6 bases). Germline values: CDR1 MNHEY, CDR2 SVGAGI. V was trimmed by 5 bases and J by 3 bases, leaving 13 bases between them. The length of the CDR3 is 15 residues.